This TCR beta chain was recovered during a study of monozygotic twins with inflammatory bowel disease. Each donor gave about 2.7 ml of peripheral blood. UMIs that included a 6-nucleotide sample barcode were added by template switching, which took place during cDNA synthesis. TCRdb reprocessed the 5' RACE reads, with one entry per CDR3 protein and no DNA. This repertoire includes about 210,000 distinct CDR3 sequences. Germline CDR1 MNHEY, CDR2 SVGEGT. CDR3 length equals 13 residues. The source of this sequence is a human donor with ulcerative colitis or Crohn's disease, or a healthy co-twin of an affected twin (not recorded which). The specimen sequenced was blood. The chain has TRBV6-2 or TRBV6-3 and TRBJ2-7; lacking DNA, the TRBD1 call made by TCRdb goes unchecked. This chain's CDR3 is CASSSRGYDEQYF.